The text below deals with one T cell receptor beta chain. The clone's antigen remains unknown. No clone much larger than this one lies a single base away; base qualities are absent. TCRbeta CDR3 regions were amplified from genomic DNA using the immunoSEQ Assay, a bias-controlled multiplex PCR. The authors' pipeline ran thus. The number of nucleated cells in each sample was estimated by amplification of reference gene primers within the assay. To quantify the absolute abundance of each unique TCRbeta CDR3 rearrangement, sequence reads were collapsed and filtered. For each sample, productive Simpson clonality was calculated as the square root of Simpson's diversity index over productive rearrangements. The table comes from immuneACCESS by way of TCRdb, which keeps in-frame sequences with V and J called. Part of the clones is missing from these tables; in studies checked, under half for an unresolved V gene and the rest for unknown reasons. V and J calls plus clone size are reproduced from that table; the DNA served to infer D and trimming. Here the sample has just over 250,000 clones; around 87% occur a single time. The ten largest account for over 2% of the sample.

The data were taken from a study of blood T cell repertoires in COVID-19 (dated by TCRdb to the early 2020s). Turning to the overall study: The collaborator samples originated in the United States, Italy and Spain and spanned the acute and convalescent phases of COVID-19. Deeply sampled blood TCRbeta repertoires from subjects exposed to, actively infected with, or recovered from COVID-19 were included in the dataset. Where HLA class I and class II types were available, the types were taken from metadata supplied by the sample provider, not from assay-based typing. The material from the prospective study consisted of cDNA or gDNA derived from T cells, B-cell-depleted T cells, or PBMCs. Sample metadata almost always included a de-identified subject ID, COVID-19 status, age in years and sex. Samples were obtained from the ongoing ImmuneRACE study (first 160 participants) and from some 1,200 subjects provided by 6 global collaborators. The repertoires were made available in a free public database intended to serve as a resource for research on the immune response to SARS-CoV-2.

General conclusions and limits of the study: Clinical and demographic metadata were provided uncurated, with the amount varying by source and participant.

Per the germline V gene, SGDLS is the CDR1 and YYNGEE is the CDR2. Including cysteine and phenylalanine, the CDR3 has 14 amino acids. Kept here is only the CDR3 DNA, which spans 42 bases and is read in frame from base 1. Trimming takes 0 bases from V and 10 bases from J, and the germline ends sit 16 bases apart. The collaborating institutions used their own protocols to collect whole blood in K2EDTA tubes. Collaborator samples were shipped for TCRbeta analysis as frozen whole blood, isolated PBMCs, or DNA extracted from either sample type. The chain uses TRBV9 and TRBJ1-1; no D gene is confidently identified. Sample: peripheral blood. This TCR derives from a woman in her forties or fifties with acute or convalescent COVID-19. CDR3 protein: CASSVASGSRGAFF. Read as DNA, the sequence is TGTGCCAGCAGCGTAGCTTCGGGCAGCCGGGGAGCTTTCTTT. Where the CDR3 stops, the reference TRBV9 and TRBJ1-1 genes take over; the full variable domain is DSGVTQTPKHLITATGQRVTLRCSPRSGDLSVYWYQQSLDQGLQFLIQYYNGEERAKGNILERFSAQQFPDLHSELNLSSLELGDSALYFCASSVASGSRGAFFGQGTRLTVV.